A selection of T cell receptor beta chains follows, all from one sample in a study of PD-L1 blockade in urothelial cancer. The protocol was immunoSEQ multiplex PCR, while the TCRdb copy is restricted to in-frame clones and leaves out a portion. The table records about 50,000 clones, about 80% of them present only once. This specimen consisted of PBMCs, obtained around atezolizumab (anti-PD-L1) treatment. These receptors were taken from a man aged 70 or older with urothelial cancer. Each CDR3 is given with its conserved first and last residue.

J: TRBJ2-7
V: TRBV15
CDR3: CATSTILRGLAGFTYEQYF

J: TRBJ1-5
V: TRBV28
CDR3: CATRVPQIQPQHF

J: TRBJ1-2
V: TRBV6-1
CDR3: CASSAERVGYGYTF

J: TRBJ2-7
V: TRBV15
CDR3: CATSARQGVEYF

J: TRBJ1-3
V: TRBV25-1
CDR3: CASSRWTGNTIYF

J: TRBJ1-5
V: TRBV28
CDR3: CASSLPGQGNQPQHF

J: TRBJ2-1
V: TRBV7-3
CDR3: CASSLIGGGGISYNEQFF

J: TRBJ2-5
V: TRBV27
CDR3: CASSPLNQETQYF

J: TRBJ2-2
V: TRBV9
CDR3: CASSVGQNTGELFF

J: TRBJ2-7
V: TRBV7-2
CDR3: CASSLALEQYF

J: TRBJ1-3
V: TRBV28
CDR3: CATTMGGLDTIYF

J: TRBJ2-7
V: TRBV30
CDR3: CAWSPGTGTYEQYF

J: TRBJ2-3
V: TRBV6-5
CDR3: CASGNSGGVADTQYF

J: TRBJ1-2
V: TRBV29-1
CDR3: CSVEWSTNYGYTF